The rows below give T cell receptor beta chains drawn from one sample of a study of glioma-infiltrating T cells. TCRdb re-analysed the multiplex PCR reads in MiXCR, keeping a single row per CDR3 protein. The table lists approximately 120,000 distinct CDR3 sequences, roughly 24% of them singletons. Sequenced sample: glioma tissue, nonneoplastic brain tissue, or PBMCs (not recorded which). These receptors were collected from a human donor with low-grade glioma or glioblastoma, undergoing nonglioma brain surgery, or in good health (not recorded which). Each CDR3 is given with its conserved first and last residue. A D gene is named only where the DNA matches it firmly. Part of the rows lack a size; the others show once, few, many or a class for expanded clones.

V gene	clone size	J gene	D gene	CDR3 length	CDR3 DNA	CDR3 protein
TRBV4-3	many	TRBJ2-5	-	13	TGCGCCAGCAGCCAAGCTAGTGACGAGACCCAGTACTTC	CASSQASDETQYF
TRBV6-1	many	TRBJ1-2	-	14	TGTGCCAGCAGCAAGGGATGGGAGGATTATGGCTACACCTTC	CASSKGWEDYGYTF
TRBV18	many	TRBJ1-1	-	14	TGTGCCAGCTCACCAACCAGGGAGGGGACTGAAGCTTTCTTT	CASSPTREGTEAFF
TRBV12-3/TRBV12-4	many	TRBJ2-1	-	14	TGTGCCAGCAGGACCGGGACTCCCTACAATGAGCAGTTCTTC	CASRTGTPYNEQFF
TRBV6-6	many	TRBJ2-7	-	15	TGTGCCAGCAGTTACTCGACAGAGGGGAGCTACGAGCAGTACTTC	CASSYSTEGSYEQYF
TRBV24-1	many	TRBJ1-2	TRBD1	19	TGTGCCACCAGTGATGACGAAGGCGGGACAGGGGCAAATCACTATGGCTACACCTTC	CATSDDEGGTGANHYGYTF
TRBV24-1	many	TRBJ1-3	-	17	TGTGCCACCAGTGATTTGGCACTCAATCCGAGCAGGCACACCATATATTTT	CATSDLALNPSRHTIYF
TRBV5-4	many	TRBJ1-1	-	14	TGTGCCAGCAGCCCGGCAGGGGCCATCTCTGAAGCTTTCTTT	CASSPAGAISEAFF
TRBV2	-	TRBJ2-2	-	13	TGTGCCAGTCACCGCCGCGTGGGCGGGGAGCTGTTTTTT	CASHRRVGGELFF
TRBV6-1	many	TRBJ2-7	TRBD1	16	TGTGCCAGCAGACTCCGACAGGGGCCCCCTTACGGCGAGCAGTACTTC	CASRLRQGPPYGEQYF
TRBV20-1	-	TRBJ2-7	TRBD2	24	TGCAGTGCTAGAACCCTAAACCCGGCTAGCGGGAGCGGGAGTTCGAAATCGTCGCTCTACGAGCAGTACTTC	CSARTLNPASGSGSSKSSLYEQYF
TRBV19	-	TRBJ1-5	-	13	TGTGCCAGTAGTATCATTGGGGATCAGCCCCAGCATTTT	CASSIIGDQPQHF
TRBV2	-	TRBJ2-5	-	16	TGTGCCAGCAGAGGAGAGGGACACCTCTACCAAGAGACCCAGTACTTC	CASRGEGHLYQETQYF
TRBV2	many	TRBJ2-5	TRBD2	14	TGTGCCAGCAGTGGAGTAGCGGGAAGAGAGACCCAGTACTTC	CASSGVAGRETQYF
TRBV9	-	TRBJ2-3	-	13	TGTGCCAGCAGGTCCCCCCGAGTTGATACGCAGTATTTT	CASRSPRVDTQYF
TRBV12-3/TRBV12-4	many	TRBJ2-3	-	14	TGTGCCAGCATTCTTCGGACAGTCACAGATACGCAGTATTTT	CASILRTVTDTQYF
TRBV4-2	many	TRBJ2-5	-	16	TGTGCCAGCAGCCAAGGGACTCTGACCCAGGAAGAGACCCAGTACTTC	CASSQGTLTQEETQYF
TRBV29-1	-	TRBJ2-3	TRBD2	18	TGCAGCGTTGATAAGCGCGCTAGCGGGAGGGCCAGCACAGATACGCAGTATTTT	CSVDKRASGRASTDTQYF
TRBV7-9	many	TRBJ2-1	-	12	TGTGCCAGCAGCCCTCGAAACAATGAGCAGTTCTTC	CASSPRNNEQFF
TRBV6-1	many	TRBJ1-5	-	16	TGTGCCAGCAGTGGGCTACAGGTTTTTGCAGCCCAGCCCCAGCATTTT	CASSGLQVFAAQPQHF
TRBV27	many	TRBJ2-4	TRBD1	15	TGTGCCAGCAGTCCCTGGGACAGGGGAATTGGCATTCAGTACTTC	CASSPWDRGIGIQYF
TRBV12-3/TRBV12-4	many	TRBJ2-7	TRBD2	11	TGTGCCAGCAGTAGCCGGGAGGGTATGTACTTC	CASSSREGMYF
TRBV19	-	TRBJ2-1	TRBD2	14	TGTGCCAGTAGTATAGCGGGAGGGCACAATGAGCAGTTCTTC	CASSIAGGHNEQFF
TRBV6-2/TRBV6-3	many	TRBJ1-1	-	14	TGTGCCAGCAGTTACTCGGCTATTAACACTGAAGCTTTCTTT	CASSYSAINTEAFF
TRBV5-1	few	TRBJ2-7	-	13	TGCGCCAGCAGCTTTAGCGCCGAGTACGAGCAGTACTTC	CASSFSAEYEQYF
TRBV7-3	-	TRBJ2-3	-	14	TGTGCCAGCAGCCCTCAATCCGGCACAGATACGCAGTATTTT	CASSPQSGTDTQYF
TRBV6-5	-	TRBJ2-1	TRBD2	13	TGTGCCACCGCACTAGCGGGAGGTAATGAGCAGTTCTTC	CATALAGGNEQFF
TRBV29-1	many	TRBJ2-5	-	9	TGCAGCGTTGAAGATCGTCAGTACTTC	CSVEDRQYF
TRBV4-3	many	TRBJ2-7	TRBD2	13	TGCGCCAGCAGCCTTGGGCGGGGGTCCGAGCAGTACTTC	CASSLGRGSEQYF
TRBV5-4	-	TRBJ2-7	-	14	TGTGCCAGCAGCTTGATGACGGACCCGGCAAAGCAGTACTTC	CASSLMTDPAKQYF
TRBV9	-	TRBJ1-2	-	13	TGTGCCAGCAGCGTAGGACTCAGTGAGGGCTACACCTTC	CASSVGLSEGYTF
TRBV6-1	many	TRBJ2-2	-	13	TGTGCCAGCAGTAACACTTTCTCCGGGGAGCTGTTTTTT	CASSNTFSGELFF
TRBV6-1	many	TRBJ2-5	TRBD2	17	TGTGCCAGCACCCCTCCGCCGGGACTAGCGGGTGGAGAGACCCAGTACTTC	CASTPPPGLAGGETQYF
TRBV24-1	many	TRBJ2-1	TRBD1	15	TGTGCCACCAGTGATCGGGACAGGGGCGTCAATGAGCAGTTCTTC	CATSDRDRGVNEQFF
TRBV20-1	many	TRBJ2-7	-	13	TGCAGTGCGGACTCGGACATCTCCTACGAGCAGTACTTC	CSADSDISYEQYF
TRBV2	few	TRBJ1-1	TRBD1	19	TGTGCCAGCAGTCCCTTACCCAAGACCGGGACAGGGGTCGGCACTGAAGCTTTCTTT	CASSPLPKTGTGVGTEAFF
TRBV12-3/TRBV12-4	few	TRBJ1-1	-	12	TGTGCCAGCAGCCCGAGTGGCACTGAAGCTTTCTTT	CASSPSGTEAFF
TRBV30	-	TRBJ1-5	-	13	TGTGCCTGGAGTGTAGATTCCAATCAGCCCCAGCATTTT	CAWSVDSNQPQHF
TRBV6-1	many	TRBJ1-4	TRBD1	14	TGTGCCAGCAGTCGACGGGACAGGAATGAAAAACTGTTTTTT	CASSRRDRNEKLFF
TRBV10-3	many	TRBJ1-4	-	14	TGTGCCATCAGCCCCAGCGGGAACCTTGAAAAACTGTTTTTT	CAISPSGNLEKLFF
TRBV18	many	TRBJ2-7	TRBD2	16	TGTGCCAGCAGCCCCGGACTAGCGGGAGGGTCCTACGAGCAGTACTTC	CASSPGLAGGSYEQYF
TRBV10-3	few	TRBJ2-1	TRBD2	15	TGTGCCATCAGGGGGACTAGCGGAGGAAGGGATGAGCAGTTCTTC	CAIRGTSGGRDEQFF
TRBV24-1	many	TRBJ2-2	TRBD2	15	TGTGCCACCAAGGAGTCGCGGGAGGATGCCGGGGAGCTGTTTTTT	CATKESREDAGELFF
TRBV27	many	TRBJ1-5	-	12	TGTGCCAGCAGTGCACCGAATCAGCCCCAGCATTTT	CASSAPNQPQHF
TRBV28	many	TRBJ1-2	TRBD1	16	TGTGCCAGCAGTTTACGAGGGACAGGGGGCCACTATGGCTACACCTTC	CASSLRGTGGHYGYTF
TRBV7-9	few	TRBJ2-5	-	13	TGTGCCAGCAGCTTTGATGGGGGTGAGACCCAGTACTTC	CASSFDGGETQYF
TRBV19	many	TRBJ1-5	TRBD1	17	TGTGCCAGTAGCTCGCCTTTCCGACAGGGTGCCGATCAGCCCCAGCATTTT	CASSSPFRQGADQPQHF
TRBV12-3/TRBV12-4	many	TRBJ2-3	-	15	TGTGCCAGCAGCCTCGGGCAGAAAGACACAGATACGCAGTATTTT	CASSLGQKDTDTQYF
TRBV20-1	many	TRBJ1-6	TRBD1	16	TGCAGTGCTAAGGGGGACTCCGGGACAGTAAATTCACCCCTCCACTTT	CSAKGDSGTVNSPLHF
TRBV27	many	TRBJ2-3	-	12	TGTGCCAGCAGTTTCCTCACAGATACGCAGTATTTT	CASSFLTDTQYF
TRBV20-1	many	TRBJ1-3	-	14	TGCAGTGCTAGAGGAACAGGGTCGGGAAACACCATATATTTT	CSARGTGSGNTIYF
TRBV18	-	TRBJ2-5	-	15	TGTGCCAGCTCACTGGGGTCAGGCAAAGAAGAGACCCAGTACTTC	CASSLGSGKEETQYF
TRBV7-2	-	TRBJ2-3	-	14	TGTGCCAGCGGCCTCGGACAAAGCACAGATACGCAGTATTTT	CASGLGQSTDTQYF